This TCR beta chain was recovered during a study of blood T cell repertoires in COVID-19. Deletions cut 3 bases from V and 5 bases from J, with 5 bases between. The CDR3 length is 12 residues. Germline-derived CDR1 and CDR2 are PRHDT and FYEKMQ (reference sequence). Original data processing: Nucleated cell counts were estimated from reference gene primer amplification. Libraries were prepared by immunoSEQ multiplex PCR; TCRdb keeps only in-frame clonotypes and omits some of them. V and J calls and clone size are copied from that table; D and trimming were computed from the DNA. The sample has fewer than 100,000 clones; about 85% are singletons.

The chain is built from TRBV13 and TRBJ2-1; no clear D. This clonotype was obtained from an older man with acute or convalescent COVID-19. Material for sequencing was peripheral blood. This CDR3 is CASSLRNNEQFF. The CDR3 region has the DNA TGTGCCAGCAGCTTGCGGAACAATGAGCAGTTCTTC.